Shown below are 2 T cell receptor beta chains from a single sample sequenced in a study of CD8 T cells in Susac syndrome. It was with random hexamers that roughly 0.45 to 1 ug RNA was reverse transcribed. TCRdb reanalysed the immunoSEQ multiplex PCR reads using MiXCR and keeps one entry per CDR3 protein. The data hold roughly 200,000 distinct CDR3 sequences, with approximately 96% observed a single time. Input material: CD4+ T cells from PBMCs. The receptors derive from a human donor with multiple sclerosis.

The V gene is TRBV11-2, the J gene TRBJ2-7, with D perhaps matching TRBD2 (5 bases). CDR1 and CDR2 (germline): SGHAT, FQNNGV. Trimming removed 2 bases at V and 1 base at J, with 12 bases between. The CDR3 totals 15 residues. The CDR3 region is CASSLRSGLSYEQYF. The CDR3 coding sequence is TGTGCCAGCAGCTTACGAAGCGGTCTTTCCTACGAGCAGTACTTC.

This rearrangement joins TRBV5-6 to TRBJ2-3; D unresolved. V lost 3 bases, J lost 1 base, and 6 bases lay in between. CDR1 and CDR2 from the germline V gene are SGHDT and YYEEEE. The CDR3 is 13 amino acids. The CDR3 here is CASSYLGTDTQYF. CDR3 coding DNA: TGTGCCAGCAGCTATCTCGGCACAGATACGCAGTATTTT.